Sequencing of this TCR beta chain was carried out in a study of cytomegalovirus exposure and HLA in healthy donors. Clones were read by immunoSEQ multiplex PCR, and TCRdb kept only the in-frame ones, dropping some. The table shows tens of thousands of clones, with over 85% occurring only once. Trimming removed 5 bases from V and 7 bases from J, with 12 bases in between. The CDR3 extends over 13 amino acids. Germline V gives CDR1 LNHDA, CDR2 SQIVND (reference sequence). About this clone itself: The antigen remains unidentified.

Study results and caveats: A list of approximately 150 TCR beta chains associated with cytomegalovirus was given.

The J gene is TRBJ1-5, the V gene TRBV19; perhaps TRBD1 as D (6 bases). Sequenced sample: PBMCs. This clonotype was obtained from a man younger than 35 in good health and CMV-seropositive. The CDR3 coding sequence is TGTGCCAGTAGTGACAGGCCAGGGCAGCCCCAGCATTTT. It specifies CASSDRPGQPQHF.